Below, 6 T cell receptor beta chains from the same sample are listed, as sequenced in a study of T cell responses to AZD1222 COVID-19 vaccine. Clones were read by immunoSEQ multiplex PCR, and TCRdb kept only the in-frame ones, dropping some. The data show around 83,000 clones, about 90% seen once. Sample: peripheral blood, taken on day 0 of AZD1222 vaccination. These receptors were taken from an adult in good health.

V is TRBV6-6 and J is TRBJ1-5; D unclear. CDR1 and CDR2 (germline): MNHNY, SVGAGI (reference sequence). V lost 7 bases and J 1 base, leaving 17 bases between the germline ends. The CDR3 loop spans 16 amino acids. The CDR3 here is CASNYVMTGSNQPQHF. For the CDR3, the DNA is TGTGCCAGCAACTACGTAATGACCGGAAGCAATCAGCCCCAGCATTTT.

The chain carries TRBV2 and TRBJ2-3; the D gene is possibly TRBD2 (6 bases). V was cut by 2 bases and J by 6 bases, with 15 bases left in between. Germline CDR1 SNHLY, CDR2 FYNNEI. The CDR3 consists of 15 residues. In DNA, the CDR3 is TGTGCCAGCAGTGAATTGGGGGGAAAAGGTGATACGCAGTATTTT. Protein sequence: CASSELGGKGDTQYF.

This rearrangement joins TRBV19 to TRBJ2-5, with D possibly being TRBD2 (6 bases). CDR1 LNHDA and CDR2 SQIVND come from the germline V gene (reference sequence). This CDR3 region has 13 residues. V lost 4 bases to trimming and J lost 3 bases, with 9 bases between them. The CDR3: CASSRDWKETQYF. The CDR3 DNA sequence: TGTGCCAGTAGTAGGGACTGGAAAGAGACCCAGTACTTC.

This clone showed up just once. The chain couples TRBV2 to TRBJ2-5; no definite D call. Germline V gene lookup returns CDR1 SNHLY and CDR2 FYNNEI. The length of the CDR3 is 11 residues. Between the trimmed V and J ends, which lost 7 bases and 6 bases, there was a span of 9 bases. The CDR3 region has the DNA TGTGCCAGCACGGGCGTGAAGACCCAGTACTTC. Its protein product is CASTGVKTQYF.

J is TRBJ2-7 and V is TRBV9; 7 bases are shared with TRBD1. Germline loops: CDR1 SGDLS, CDR2 YYNGEE. V was clipped by 3 bases and J by 1 base; unmatched bases: 7. The CDR3 has 15 amino acids. CDR3 in amino acids: CASSAGDRESYEQYF. The CDR3 DNA follows: TGTGCCAGCAGCGCCGGTGACAGGGAGTCCTACGAGCAGTACTTC.

This chain links TRBV29-1 with TRBJ2-2; TRBD1 matches 8 bases. Germline CDR1 reads SQVTM; CDR2 reads ANQGSEA. Trimming at V came to 7 bases and at J to 0 bases, leaving 10 bases not matched to a gene. This CDR3 spans 16 amino acids. CDR3 nucleotide sequence: TGCAGCGGTGGGACAGGATCCGACGCGAACACCGGGGAGCTGTTTTTT. Protein product: CSGGTGSDANTGELFF.